This T cell receptor (beta chain) was documented in a study of regulatory T cells in long-lasting Graves disease. Overall study: Patients newly diagnosed with Graves' had been on antithyroid drugs for under 3 months.

The V and J ends lost 0 bases and 0 bases, in that order; junction bases with no gene match: 2. Per germline, CDR1 SQVTM and CDR2 ANQGSEA. This CDR3 region has 16 residues. Time point indicated: newly diagnosed GD, antithyroid drugs for less than 3 months. RNA extracted from PBMCs served as the sequencing template. The sample holds a few counts of this clonotype. The authors built TCR beta libraries using iRepertoire HTBI primers and Arm-PCR of CDR3 regions. TCRdb passed the multiplex PCR reads through MiXCR, listing each CDR3 protein once. The sample includes some 450,000 distinct CDR3 sequences, approximately 16% seen only once; the top ten take 9.5% to 12%. The same specimen was also included in a second study, on T cells in Graves' hyperthyroidism and ophthalmopathy.

This chain joins TRBV29-1 and TRBJ2-1, with 10 bases matching TRBD2. This TCR was recovered from a young woman with Graves disease. This specimen was peripheral blood mononuclear cells (PBMCs), taken at new diagnosis, from a patient treated with antithyroid drugs. The CDR3 DNA reads TGCAGCGTTGAAGATGCTAGCGGGAGCTCCTACAATGAGCAGTTCTTC. Translated, it gives CSVEDASGSSYNEQFF.